This note documents a single TCR beta chain sequence. V lost 5 bases, J lost 2 bases, and 6 bases stayed unmatched. Germline values: CDR1 MNHNY, CDR2 SVGAGI (reference sequence). The CDR3 is made up of 14 amino acids. The sample comes from a study of radiotherapy plus CTLA-4 blockade in lung cancer. Method: immunoSEQ multiplex PCR; TCRdb's copy keeps in-frame clones and lacks some. The data contain some 15,000 clones, less than 75% of them singletons. V is TRBV6-6 and J is TRBJ2-7, with 7 bases aligning to TRBD1. Specimen: peripheral blood, collected from a patient treated with radiotherapy plus ipilimumab. The TCR originated in a human donor with non-small cell lung cancer whose response to radiotherapy plus ipilimumab could not be evaluated. This CDR3 is CASSTRDSPYEQYV. The CDR3 nucleotides read TGTGCCAGCAGTACCCGGGACAGTCCCTACGAGCAGTACGTC.